Each of the 24 T cell receptor beta chains below was sequenced from the same sample in a study of neurological immune-mediated disorders. MiXCR, run by TCRdb on the 5' RACE reads, gives a single entry per CDR3 protein. The sample has 15,000 to 25,000 distinct CDR3 sequences, approximately 8% seen once. The material sequenced was CD8+ T cells from blood. The receptor source for this set is a young woman with HTLV-1-associated myelopathy (HAM/TSP).

This clonotype has ten or more counts. The chain is built from TRBV5-6 and TRBJ1-2; 9 bases map to TRBD1. Germline CDR1 is SGHDT and CDR2 is YYEEEE. CDR3 length: 16 residues. Losses at the gene ends were 5 bases for V and 3 bases for J; bases not matched to a gene: 11. CDR3 protein: CASRPPQGADYYGYTF. The CDR3 region has the DNA TGTGCCAGCAGACCGCCACAGGGGGCGGATTACTATGGCTACACCTTC. The full variable domain, in which reference TRBV5-6 and TRBJ1-2 provide the parts outside the CDR3, is DAGVTQSPTHLIKTRGQQVTLRCSPKSGHDTVSWYQQALGQGPQFIFQYYEEEERQRGNFPDRFSGHQFPNYSSELNVNALLLGDSALYLCASRPPQGADYYGYTFGSGTRLTVV.

Many counts were recorded for this clonotype. V usage is TRBV6-2 or TRBV6-3 and J usage is TRBJ2-7; D perhaps matches TRBD2 (7 bases). There are 16 residues in the CDR3. Trimming stripped 7 bases from V and 6 bases from J, with 25 bases between. The germline V gene encodes CDR1 MNHEY and CDR2 SVGEGT. This CDR3 reads CASIEGGAAPFGEQYF. CDR3 nucleotide sequence: TGTGCCAGCATCGAAGGGGGGGCGGCGCCCTTCGGCGAGCAGTACTTC.

Many counts were recorded for this clonotype. The chain recombines TRBV7-6 with TRBJ1-1, with D hard to call. V was clipped by 5 bases and J by 4 bases, with 14 bases between them. The germline gives CDR1 SGHVS, CDR2 FNYEAQ. The CDR3 sequence is 14 residues long. CDR3 protein: CASSHFSGPTEAFF. CDR3 DNA sequence: TGTGCCAGCAGCCATTTTTCGGGTCCCACTGAAGCTTTCTTT.

This clonotype was found many times. The gene calls are TRBV6-5 and TRBJ1-1, with D unclear. The CDR3 runs to 14 residues. Germline V CDR1 and CDR2: MNHEY, SVGAGI. Trimming took 3 bases from V and 5 from J, leaving 13 bases between them. The CDR3 DNA is TGTGCCAGCAGTTATAATCGGGCAACAACTGAAGCTTTCTTT. The encoded protein is CASSYNRATTEAFF.

This clonotype occurred many times. The rearrangement links TRBV5-1 to TRBJ2-7, with no clear D. In germline, CDR1 is SGHRS, CDR2 YFSETQ. The CDR3 extends over 13 amino acids. V gave up 0 bases and J gave up 3 bases, with 7 bases separating them. CDR3 in DNA: TGCGCCAGCAGCTTGGGAACAGACTACGAGCAGTACTTC. Translating gives CASSLGTDYEQYF.

The sample holds many counts of this clonotype. Here the CDR3 DNA reads TGCAGTGCTAGAGATCTTGGCGCTGGCTCCTACGAGCAGTACTTC. Translating it yields CSARDLGAGSYEQYF. The chain recombines TRBV20-1 with TRBJ2-7; no clear D. The CDR3 sequence is 15 residues long. The ends were cut back, 0 bases at V and 0 bases at J, with 12 bases in the middle. The germline V gene has CDR1 DFQATT and CDR2 SNEGSKA (reference sequence).

Ten or more counts support this clonotype. V is TRBV25-1 and J is TRBJ2-7; 9 nucleotides match TRBD1. From germline, CDR1 is MGHDK and CDR2 SYGVNS. V shed 0 bases, J shed 3 bases, and the junction held 12 bases outside the gene matches. This CDR3 has 18 amino acids. CDR3 in DNA: TGTGCCAGCAGTGAATACGGTAGAAAGGGGACAGGGAACTACGAGCAGTACTTC. It encodes CASSEYGRKGTGNYEQYF.

In its sample, this clonotype was seen many times. This chain links TRBV20-1 with TRBJ1-4; D remains unclear. V was trimmed by 6 bases and J by 0 bases, leaving 8 bases between them. CDR1 DFQATT and CDR2 SNEGSKA come from the germline V gene (reference sequence). This CDR3 is built from 13 residues. CDR3 DNA sequence: TGCAGTGCCTATCCTGCAACTAATGAAAAACTGTTTTTT. It codes for CSAYPATNEKLFF.

By share, this clonotype ranks as medium-sized. The rearrangement links TRBV20-1 to TRBJ2-1; 7 bases are a match to TRBD1. V shed 5 bases and J 4 bases; nucleotides not matched to a gene: 8. Germline values: CDR1 DFQATT, CDR2 SNEGSKA (reference sequence). The CDR3 extends over 14 amino acids. DNA of the CDR3: TGCAGTGCTCGTCCAGGACAGGAGTACAATGAGCAGTTCTTC. This encodes CSARPGQEYNEQFF.

Ten or more counts support this clonotype. The V gene is TRBV13, the J gene TRBJ2-7; D tentatively fits TRBD1 or TRBD2 (5 bases each). This CDR3 is built from 14 residues. Germline-derived CDR1 and CDR2 are PRHDT and FYEKMQ (reference sequence). V was cut by 8 bases and J by 2 bases, with 16 bases left in between. The CDR3 protein is CASSQGVGTYEQYF. The CDR3 nucleotides are TGTGCCAGCTCGCAGGGAGTGGGGACCTACGAGCAGTACTTC.

This clonotype has at least ten counts. The V gene is TRBV20-1, the J gene TRBJ1-2; perhaps TRBD1 as D (5 bases). This CDR3 is 15 amino acids long. V gave up 1 base and J gave up 6 bases, with 18 bases separating them. The germline V gene has CDR1 DFQATT and CDR2 SNEGSKA (reference sequence). CDR3 sequence reads: CSARVWDGLKDGYTF. CDR3 coding DNA: TGCAGTGCTAGAGTTTGGGACGGTCTTAAGGATGGCTACACCTTC.

This clonotype was counted ten times or more. The genes are TRBV12-3 or TRBV12-4 and TRBJ2-3, with a tentative D call TRBD1 (6 bases). CDR3 length equals 11 residues. With 1 base removed from V and 14 bases from J, the gap between germline ends came to 10 bases. CDR3 nucleotides: TGTGCCAGCAGTTTAGGGGACAAGGTGTATTTT. This translates into CASSLGDKVYF.

The table lists this clonotype with many counts. This chain connects TRBV20-1 to TRBJ1-1; 7 bases line up with TRBD1. V dropped 0 bases and J dropped 5; count of bases not matched to a gene: 6. This CDR3 region has 14 residues. The germline V gene has CDR1 DFQATT and CDR2 SNEGSKA (reference sequence). CDR3 nucleotide sequence: TGCAGTGCTAGAGATTGGGAGGGGGCGACTGAAGCTTTCTTT. It yields the protein CSARDWEGATEAFF.

This clonotype was counted ten times or more. V is TRBV11-2 and J is TRBJ2-7; 12 bases agree with TRBD2. The CDR3 runs 18 residues. Germline lookup yields CDR1 SGHAT and CDR2 FQNNGV. V lost 5 bases to trimming and J lost 7 bases; unmatched junction nucleotides: 18. CDR3 loop: CASSPRLAGEQALGEQYF. As DNA, the CDR3 is TGTGCCAGCAGCCCCAGACTAGCGGGGGAACAAGCGTTGGGGGAGCAGTACTTC.

This clonotype is medium-sized. The V call is TRBV5-5, the J call TRBJ1-2; 7 nucleotides agree with TRBD1. The CDR3 extends over 16 amino acids. V dropped 0 bases and J dropped 0; count of bases not matched to a gene: 5. Germline values: CDR1 SGHKS, CDR2 YYEKEE (reference sequence). The CDR3 coding sequence is TGTGCCAGCAGCTTGGTCAGGGGGGCATCTAACTATGGCTACACCTTC. Protein sequence: CASSLVRGASNYGYTF.

In its sample, this clonotype was seen many times. The chain joins TRBV12-3 or TRBV12-4 to TRBJ2-3, with unresolved D. V dropped 8 bases and J dropped 4 bases, with 7 bases sitting between them. The CDR3 loop spans 11 amino acids. The CDR3 loop is CASGRPDTQYF. The CDR3 DNA follows: TGTGCCAGCGGCCGTCCAGATACGCAGTATTTT.

This chain joins TRBV20-1 and TRBJ2-3; D not certain. Per germline, CDR1 DFQATT and CDR2 SNEGSKA (reference sequence). This CDR3 comprises 19 residues. With 3 bases removed from V and 2 bases from J, the gap between germline ends came to 27 bases. CDR3 region: CSASNDPPALLDDTDTQYF. As DNA, the CDR3 is TGCAGTGCTAGTAACGATCCCCCAGCCCTCCTCGATGACACAGATACGCAGTATTTT.

This clonotype was found many times. The chain carries TRBV20-1 and TRBJ2-7; D ambiguous. This CDR3 has 11 amino acids. Trimming shortened V by 3 bases and J by 4 bases, and 7 bases separated the two germline ends. The germline V gene encodes CDR1 DFQATT and CDR2 SNEGSKA (reference sequence). The CDR3 coding sequence is TGCAGTGCTAGCCGCGGTTACGAGCAGTACTTC. Amino acid sequence: CSASRGYEQYF.

Many counts were recorded for this clonotype. The chain has TRBV5-1 and TRBJ2-7; 8 bases align to TRBD1. V shed 2 bases, J shed 3 bases, and the junction held 4 bases outside the gene matches. This CDR3 is 14 amino acids long. Germline V gene lookup returns CDR1 SGHRS and CDR2 YFSETQ. The CDR3 here is CASSLGTGYYEQYF. The CDR3 DNA sequence: TGCGCCAGCAGCTTAGGGACAGGATACTACGAGCAGTACTTC.

In its sample, this clonotype was seen many times. V is TRBV20-1 and J is TRBJ2-3, with 11 bases identical to TRBD2. The V segment lost 1 base and the J segment 3 bases; nucleotides outside the gene matches: 9. Germline lookup yields CDR1 DFQATT and CDR2 SNEGSKA (reference sequence). CDR3 length: 17 residues. The CDR3 reads CSARVAGGQVATDTQYF. CDR3 in DNA: TGCAGTGCTAGAGTAGCGGGGGGGCAAGTTGCAACAGATACGCAGTATTTT.

This clonotype was detected many times. The chain carries TRBV5-1 and TRBJ1-2, with D hard to call. This CDR3 has 15 amino acids. Germline CDR1 and CDR2: SGHRS and YFSETQ. V was clipped by 1 base and J by 7 bases, with 17 bases between them. The DNA of the CDR3 is TGCGCCAGCAGCTTGAGAGAGCAGACCATCTCTGGCTACACCTTC. It translates to CASSLREQTISGYTF.

This clonotype is deemed medium-sized. The chain joins TRBV5-1 to TRBJ2-1; 12 nucleotides agree with TRBD1. The CDR3 covers 16 residues. V gave up 8 bases and J gave up 8 bases; unmatched junction bases: 14. Germline CDR1 and CDR2: SGHRS and YFSETQ. The CDR3 here is CASGGPGTGGRYEQFF. CDR3 sequence (DNA): TGCGCCAGTGGGGGTCCGGGGACAGGGGGCCGCTATGAGCAGTTCTTC.

This clonotype was seen repeatedly, ten times or more. V usage is TRBV12-3 or TRBV12-4 and J usage is TRBJ2-7, with 9 bases fitting TRBD1. The V and J ends lost 3 bases and 5 bases, in that order; junction bases with no gene match: 5. The length of the CDR3 is 14 residues. The DNA for the CDR3 is TGTGCCAGCAGTTTCGGGACAGGGATAAACGAGCAGTACTTC. Residues: CASSFGTGINEQYF.

This clonotype has a count of ten or more. The J gene is TRBJ2-2, the V gene TRBV29-1; TRBD1 aligns across 7 bases. This CDR3 is 14 amino acids long. Germline V gene sequence: CDR1 SQVTM, CDR2 ANQGSEA. Germline trimming cut 7 bases from V and 2 bases from J; bases unmatched to any gene: 7. The CDR3 DNA reads TGCAGCGGGATGACAGGGTCTAACACCGGGGAGCTGTTTTTT. Protein: CSGMTGSNTGELFF.